This TCR beta chain was documented in a study of blood T cell repertoires in COVID-19. The junction had 2 bases not matched to a gene; V was cut back by 6 bases and J by 2 bases. Germline-derived CDR1 and CDR2 are MDHEN and SYDVKM. The CDR3 loop spans 14 amino acids. Original analysis: Estimates of nucleated cell counts were drawn from the amplification of reference gene primers. Clones were read by immunoSEQ multiplex PCR, and TCRdb kept only the in-frame ones, dropping some. That table supplies the V and J calls and clone size; D and trimming were determined from the DNA. The sample comprises tens of thousands of clones, about nine tenths of which are singletons, and under 6% rests with the top ten.

J is TRBJ2-1 and V is TRBV28, with TRBD2 identical over 9 bases. This TCR was recovered from a human donor in a cohort sampled during active COVID-19. Sequencing was carried out using peripheral blood. The DNA for the CDR3 is TGTGCCAGCAGCGCTAGCGGGGCCTACAATGAGCAGTTCTTC. Amino acids: CASSASGAYNEQFF.